Included here is one T cell receptor beta chain sequence, with context. The target antigen is unknown. The data derive from a study of Ad26.COV2.S vaccination and SARS-CoV-2 variants. Study results and caveats: Breadth measured for non-spike TCRs was similar across vaccine and placebo recipients.

TCRdb's table, derived via immunoSEQ multiplex PCR, lists solely in-frame clones and lacks some. The sample has some 300,000 clones; around 84% are singletons. Trimming stripped 4 bases from V and 4 bases from J, with 10 bases between. The CDR3 runs 13 residues. Germline lookup yields CDR1 SGHDN and CDR2 FVKESK. Indicated treatment: some 19 received Ad26.COV2.S at low or high dose, single or two shots; a few received placebo; per-sample allocation not given. Collection of the samples took place on day 63 after the first injection of vaccine or placebo. An adult of 18-55 years in Boston served as donor. The shot given was an Ad26 vector that makes Wuhan-strain SARS-CoV-2 spike.

The rearrangement joins TRBV14 to TRBJ1-1, with D tentatively TRBD1 (5 bases). This receptor was obtained from a person between 18 and 65 years old who received the Ad26.COV2.S COVID-19 vaccine or a placebo. The sample here was peripheral blood, taken in a trial of Ad26.COV2.S vaccine versus placebo. CDR3 in amino acids: CASSRYRITEAFF. CDR3 nucleotides: TGTGCCAGCAGCCGTTACAGGATCACTGAAGCTTTCTTT.